The 20 T cell receptor beta chains below all came from one sample that was sequenced in a study of identifying expanded T cells in peripheral blood. Profiled with immunoSEQ multiplex PCR; TCRdb holds only in-frame clones, not every one. The table records tens of thousands of clones, approximately 85% of them present only once. The sample comprised blood. These receptors originate from a person aged 18 to 69 in good health.

This clone was observed once. The chain links TRBV5-1 to TRBJ1-2, with unresolved D. V was pared by 2 bases and J by 3 bases, with 8 bases between. This CDR3 is built from 13 residues. Germline CDR1 and CDR2: SGHRS and YFSETQ. The DNA of the CDR3 is TGCGCCAGCAGCTTTGGATGGGACTATGGCTACACCTTC. Its protein is CASSFGWDYGYTF.

The chain couples TRBV7-2 to TRBJ1-1; a possible D gene is TRBD1 (6 bases). CDR3 length: 13 residues. V lost 4 bases and J lost 2, with 8 bases in between. The V gene's germline CDR1 is SGHTA and CDR2 FQGNSA. The CDR3 loop is CASSYRVNTEAFF. The CDR3 DNA reads TGTGCCAGCAGCTACAGGGTTAACACTGAAGCTTTCTTT.

This chain joins TRBV6-5 and TRBJ2-7; 7 nucleotides match TRBD1. The CDR3 sequence is 13 residues long. The V gene's germline CDR1 is MNHEY and CDR2 SVGAGI. V shed 8 bases and J 3 bases; nucleotides not matched to a gene: 7. The CDR3 DNA reads TGTGCCAGCCAATCACAGGGGTTCTACGAGCAGTACTTC. Translated, it gives CASQSQGFYEQYF.

The chain is built from TRBV9 and TRBJ1-3, with D perhaps TRBD1 (6 bases). This CDR3 comprises 15 residues. Trimming stripped 4 bases from V and 4 bases from J, with 15 bases between. Germline lookup yields CDR1 SGDLS and CDR2 YYNGEE. Here the CDR3 DNA reads TGTGCCAGCAGCCCCCAACAGGGAGGGGGAAACACCATATATTTT. Translating gives CASSPQQGGGNTIYF.

The chain uses TRBV29-1 and TRBJ2-5; D unclear. This CDR3 region has 13 residues. CDR1 is SQVTM, CDR2 ANQGSEA, per germline. V shed 4 bases and J shed 4 bases, with 13 bases lying between them. As DNA, the CDR3 is TGCAGCGTTGGTATCTCAAGTGCAGAGACCCAGTACTTC. Translation gives CSVGISSAETQYF.

This chain joins TRBV4-1 and TRBJ1-1, with 7 bases matching TRBD1. The ends lost 7 bases at V and 0 bases at J; junction bases unmatched: 5. The CDR3 is 14 amino acids. CDR1 is MGHRA, CDR2 YSYEKL, per germline. CDR3 in amino acids: CASNRGNMNTEAFF. The CDR3 DNA sequence: TGCGCCAGCAACAGGGGAAACATGAACACTGAAGCTTTCTTT.

The chain recombines TRBV6-5 with TRBJ2-5, with D uncertain. Germline V gene data show CDR1 as MNHEY and CDR2 as SVGAGI. The CDR3 runs 13 residues. The ends were cut back, 0 bases at V and 1 base at J, with 3 bases in the middle. The CDR3 DNA sequence: TGTGCCAGCAGTTACTCGGGCCAAGAGACCCAGTACTTC. Amino acid sequence: CASSYSGQETQYF.

V gene TRBV7-3 combines with J gene TRBJ2-7; 12 bases are a match to TRBD2. The CDR3 spans 15 residues. Germline CDR1 SGHTA, CDR2 FQGTGA. V shed 3 bases and J 0 bases; nucleotides not matched to a gene: 0. Written as DNA, the CDR3 is TGTGCCAGCAGCTTGGGACTAGCGGGCTCCTACGAGCAGTACTTC. Translating gives CASSLGLAGSYEQYF.

The rearrangement joins TRBV11-2 to TRBJ1-3; possibly TRBD1 for D (6 bases). Deletions cut 5 bases from V and 0 bases from J, with 17 bases between. Germline CDR1 reads SGHAT; CDR2 reads FQNNGV. This CDR3 has 17 amino acids. The CDR3 loop is CASSRTGQFSSGNTIYF. CDR3 nucleotide sequence: TGTGCCAGCAGCCGGACCGGACAGTTTAGCTCTGGAAACACCATATATTTT.

V is TRBV18 and J is TRBJ2-5; weak D call: TRBD1 (6 bases). The CDR3 runs 15 residues. The germline V and J ends were trimmed by 3 bases and 2 bases, with 13 bases remaining between them. In germline, CDR1 is KGHSH, CDR2 LQKENI. Here the CDR3 reads CASSPATGSQETQYF. In DNA form, the CDR3 reads TGTGCCAGCTCACCCGCGACAGGATCTCAAGAGACCCAGTACTTC.

This rearrangement joins TRBV7-9 to TRBJ2-1, with D perhaps assigned TRBD1 or TRBD2 (5 bases each). The CDR3 runs 15 residues. Germline V CDR1 and CDR2: SEHNR, FQNEAQ (reference sequence). V gave up 5 bases and J gave up 0 bases, with 11 bases separating them. The CDR3 region has the DNA TGTGCCAGCAGCCATACCGGGGCCTCCTACAATGAGCAGTTCTTC. Its protein is CASSHTGASYNEQFF.

The genes are TRBV11-2 and TRBJ2-7; TRBD1 agrees at 10 bases. The junction had 6 bases not matched to a gene; V was cut back by 1 base and J by 3 bases. The CDR3 is 16 residues long. Germline lookup yields CDR1 SGHAT and CDR2 FQNNGV. The CDR3 spells CASSLVARTGGYEQYF. CDR3 bases: TGTGCCAGCAGCTTAGTAGCGAGGACAGGGGGCTACGAGCAGTACTTC.

CDR3 sequence: CASSLEGGQETQYF. The CDR3 bases are TGTGCCAGCAGCTTAGAAGGGGGGCAAGAGACCCAGTACTTC. The chain recombines TRBV7-2 with TRBJ2-5; D is perhaps TRBD1 or TRBD2 (6 bases each). Looked up from germline, CDR1 is SGHTA and CDR2 is FQGNSA. V was shortened by 1 base and J by 2 bases, with 8 bases between the two germline ends. The CDR3 length is 14 residues.

Here the CDR3 DNA reads TGTGCCAGCAGTTTATATGGGCAGGGAGTCACTGAAGCTTTCTTT. Translated, it gives CASSLYGQGVTEAFF. The chain is built from TRBV27 and TRBJ1-1; possibly TRBD1 for D (5 bases). Germline loops: CDR1 MNHEY, CDR2 SMNVEV (reference sequence). The V end was cut by 1 base, the J end by 4 bases, with 13 bases between. The CDR3 length is 15 residues.

The chain is built from TRBV15 and TRBJ1-1; a weak D match, TRBD1 (5 bases). CDR1 and CDR2 from the germline V gene are LNHNV and YYDKDF (reference sequence). V gave up 5 bases and J gave up 0 bases, with 13 bases separating them. The CDR3 runs to 15 residues. CDR3 in DNA: TGTGCCACCAGCTTAACCCGGGGACTGAACACTGAAGCTTTCTTT. This translates into CATSLTRGLNTEAFF.

DNA of the CDR3: TGTGCCAGCAGTAAACTAGCGGGGGTCGTCAATGAGCAGTTCTTC. Amino acids: CASSKLAGVVNEQFF. The V gene is TRBV6-4, the J gene TRBJ2-1, with 11 bases that match TRBD2. In germline, CDR1 is MRHNA, CDR2 SNTAGT. This CDR3 is 15 amino acids long. Trimming at V came to 5 bases and at J to 6 bases, leaving 6 bases not matched to a gene.

In regard to this clone: This sample includes further DNA sequences coding for the same CDR3. V gene TRBV5-1 combines with J gene TRBJ1-4; 7 positions agree with TRBD1. J was trimmed by 0 bases and V by 2 bases; bases with no gene match: 1. Germline CDR1 is SGHRS and CDR2 is YFSETQ. The CDR3 covers 15 residues. CDR3 in DNA: TGCGCCAGCAGCTTAGGACAGGCAACTAATGAAAAACTGTTTTTT. It encodes CASSLGQATNEKLFF.

This chain connects TRBV6-1 to TRBJ2-1; possible D gene TRBD2, 5 bases. The CDR3 spans 13 residues. V was trimmed by 4 bases and J by 3 bases, leaving 7 bases between them. Germline values: CDR1 MNHNS, CDR2 SASEGT. The CDR3 protein is CASSADYYNEQFF. The CDR3 nucleotides read TGTGCCAGCAGTGCCGACTACTACAATGAGCAGTTCTTC.

This clone is a singleton in its sample. The V gene is TRBV18, the J gene TRBJ1-3; no clear D. CDR3 length equals 15 residues. Trimming shortened V by 3 bases and J by 8 bases, and 17 bases separated the two germline ends. Germline V CDR1 and CDR2: KGHSH, LQKENI. CDR3 nucleotide sequence: TGTGCCAGCTCACCTTCCGAAGGGCAGAGTTACACCATATATTTT. Translated: CASSPSEGQSYTIYF.

V gene TRBV2 combines with J gene TRBJ1-2; the D is unclear. The V end was cut by 4 bases, the J end by 5 bases, with 11 bases between. This CDR3 has 13 amino acids. The V gene's germline CDR1 is SNHLY and CDR2 FYNNEI. CDR3 protein: CASSGVQVYGYTF. The CDR3 region has the DNA TGTGCCAGCAGTGGGGTCCAGGTTTATGGCTACACCTTC.